This T cell receptor beta chain was sequenced during a study of low-dose radiotherapy and immunotherapy resistance in tumors. V was clipped by 5 bases and J by 7 bases; unmatched bases: 20. Germline V lookup: CDR1 DFQATT, CDR2 SNEGSKA (reference sequence). The CDR3 covers 17 residues. TRAV- and TRBV-specific primers, spanning alpha and beta chains, primed first-strand cDNA. Both a constant-region primer and a V-primer adapter served to amplify TCRs across 20 PCR cycles. TCRdb recomputed calls from the reads with MiXCR, one row per CDR3 protein. This sample has 75,000 to 95,000 distinct CDR3 sequences, with 18% found just once. This clonotype was observed once. With a far larger clone one base away, a read error is the likely cause. The time point is: before trial treatment.

The source material was PBMCs, sampled before treatment. V gene TRBV20-1 combines with J gene TRBJ2-7; TRBD2 agrees at 10 bases. The sequence was obtained from a male donor with prostate cancer. This chain's CDR3 is CSAFSAASGSIHNEQYF. CDR3 nucleotide sequence: TGCAGTGCTTTCAGCGCGGCTAGCGGGAGTATCCACAATGAGCAGTACTTC.